Following are 11 T cell receptor beta chains from one sample sequenced in a study of PD-1 blockade in classical Hodgkin lymphoma. All trial patients relapsed after autologous stem cell transplantation. The data were produced by immunoSEQ multiplex PCR, yet TCRdb's version contains in-frame clones alone and is incomplete. Here the sample spans 15,000 to 20,000 clones, around 75% being singletons. Source: peripheral blood mononuclear cells (PBMCs), taken before the second cycle of nivolumab. Every receptor here comes from a human donor with classical Hodgkin lymphoma.

V and J are TRBV5-6 and TRBJ2-3; weak D call: TRBD2 (6 bases). The CDR3 spans 13 residues. V lost 4 bases and J 6 bases, leaving 12 bases between the germline ends. Per the germline V gene, CDR1 is SGHDT and CDR2 is YYEEEE. The CDR3 reads CASSGPSVDTQYF. The CDR3 DNA sequence: TGTGCCAGCAGCGGCCCTAGCGTTGATACGCAGTATTTT.

V gene TRBV5-5 combines with J gene TRBJ1-5; D remains ambiguous. The germline V gene encodes CDR1 SGHKS and CDR2 YYEKEE (reference sequence). The CDR3 loop spans 14 amino acids. Trimming removed 0 bases at V and 7 bases at J, with 11 bases between. For the CDR3, the DNA is TGTGCCAGCAGCTTGGAGGCAAGTTGGCAGCCCCAGCATTTT. Its translation is CASSLEASWQPQHF.

The V gene is TRBV7-4, the J gene TRBJ2-3, with TRBD1 matching over 10 bases. The CDR3 consists of 14 residues. Germline assignment: CDR1 SGHVT and CDR2 SQSDAQ. The ends lost 4 bases at V and 4 bases at J; junction bases unmatched: 2. This CDR3 is CASSWDRGSDTQYF. In nucleotides, the CDR3 is TGTGCCAGCAGCTGGGACAGGGGATCAGATACGCAGTATTTT.

This clone was detected a few times. The chain combines TRBV5-5 with TRBJ1-1; no definite D call. This CDR3 is 14 amino acids long. CDR1 is SGHKS, CDR2 YYEKEE, per germline (reference sequence). Trimming shortened V by 0 bases and J by 5 bases, and 11 bases separated the two germline ends. The CDR3 sequence is CASSLVPTETEAFF. For the CDR3, the DNA is TGTGCCAGCAGCTTGGTACCAACGGAAACTGAAGCTTTCTTT.

The rearrangement links TRBV27 to TRBJ1-6, with D unclear. This CDR3 comprises 15 residues. Germline V gene data show CDR1 as MNHEY and CDR2 as SMNVEV (reference sequence). Trimming took 1 base from V and 3 from J, leaving 7 bases between them. The CDR3 region is CASSLWPDYNSPLHF. The CDR3 DNA reads TGTGCCAGCAGTTTATGGCCAGACTATAATTCACCCCTCCACTTT.

The rearrangement uses TRBV4-3 and TRBJ2-2; D uncertain. The CDR3 runs to 16 residues. Trimming pared 0 bases from V and 2 bases from J, leaving 10 bases between. The V gene's germline CDR1 is LGHNA and CDR2 YSLEER. CDR3 protein: CASSQDRPANTGELFF. The CDR3 coding sequence is TGCGCCAGCAGCCAAGATCGTCCCGCCAACACCGGGGAGCTGTTTTTT.

V and J are TRBV7-2 and TRBJ2-7, with 9 bases lining up with TRBD1. Germline CDR1 SGHTA, CDR2 FQGNSA. This CDR3 comprises 16 residues. V gave up 1 base and J gave up 2 bases; unmatched junction bases: 6. CDR3 DNA sequence: TGTGCCAGCAGCTTAGAACCGGGACAGGGAACCTACGAGCAGTACTTC. Its protein is CASSLEPGQGTYEQYF.

In this sample, this clone turned up once. The V and J genes are TRBV5-1 and TRBJ2-2; maybe TRBD2 (6 bases). This CDR3 spans 16 amino acids. The V and J ends lost 0 bases and 4 bases respectively, with 13 bases between them. Germline V gives CDR1 SGHRS, CDR2 YFSETQ. DNA for the CDR3: TGCGCCAGCAGCTTGGGCGGAGGGGCGGTCACCGGGGAGCTGTTTTTT. This gives the protein CASSLGGGAVTGELFF.

About this clone: The junction differs from germline at one of its ends, possibly a read error. This chain connects TRBV6-5 to TRBJ2-4, with 7 nucleotides matching TRBD1. The CDR3 runs 13 residues. Per germline, CDR1 MNHEY and CDR2 SVGAGI. CDR3 bases: TGTGCCAGCGCCGATACCCGGAAGGGGGCGCGGCACTTC. Translation gives CASADTRKGARHF.

The chain carries TRBV27 and TRBJ2-7; no clear D gene. CDR3 length equals 16 residues. The V and J ends lost 2 bases and 4 bases respectively, with 18 bases between them. Germline-derived CDR1 and CDR2 are MNHEY and SMNVEV (reference sequence). The CDR3 reads CASSLGPPGMPYEQYF. Written as DNA, the CDR3 is TGTGCCAGCAGTTTAGGACCCCCAGGTATGCCGTACGAGCAGTACTTC.

The gene calls are TRBV5-4 and TRBJ2-1; 12 bases are shared with TRBD2. J lost 8 bases, V lost 0 bases, and 3 bases had no gene match. The CDR3 spans 15 residues. Germline CDR1 is SGHNT and CDR2 is YYREEE (reference sequence). The chain's CDR3 is CASSLGLAGADEQFF. As DNA, the CDR3 is TGTGCCAGCAGCTTGGGACTAGCGGGAGCGGATGAGCAGTTCTTC.